This T cell receptor (beta chain) was recovered during a study of cytomegalovirus exposure and HLA in healthy donors. Study overall: The use of the same platform for the roughly 120 validation repertoires and the approximately 730 first-cohort repertoires was reported by a later analysis. Findings of the study overall: In the 100 to 150 validation repertoires, 94% of cluster scores exceeded 0, per a later analysis.

CDR3 size: 17 residues. Germline CDR1 reads KGHSH; CDR2 reads LQKENI. Trimming removed 3 bases from V and 8 bases from J, with 22 bases in between. Worth noting for this clone: Its antigen is unidentified.

Method: immunoSEQ multiplex PCR; TCRdb's copy keeps in-frame clones and lacks some. The repertoire holds about 73,000 clones, with approximately 95% as singletons. The gene calls are TRBV18 and TRBJ1-4; the D gene is possibly TRBD1 (5 bases). Sequenced: PBMCs. The TCR sequence derives from a man aged 18 to 35 in good health and CMV-seronegative. CDR3 in DNA: TGTGCCAGCTCACCCTTTACCACGACAGATACGTACGAAAAACTGTTTTTT. Translation gives CASSPFTTTDTYEKLFF.